This T cell receptor beta chain was obtained from a study of cytomegalovirus exposure and HLA in healthy donors. Study-wide findings and caveats: Later analysis showed TCR association rates varying by HLA locus, highest for DRB1 and lowest for HLA-C. Presence/absence results assume similar sequencing depth per donor, which may not hold.

Notes on this clone: Its antigen is currently unknown.

With 60 Vbeta and 13 Jbeta primers, the PCR was carried out. Produced via immunoSEQ multiplex PCR; TCRdb's table is partial and in-frame only. The sample yields roughly 250,000 clones, 84% seen once. V shed 4 bases and J 7 bases; nucleotides not matched to a gene: 9. From germline, CDR1 is SGDLS and CDR2 YYNGEE. This CDR3 has 14 amino acids. This TCR was recovered from a woman between 40 and 55 years old in good health and CMV-seropositive. This sequence joins TRBV9 and TRBJ1-1, with 8 bases fitting TRBD1. Material for sequencing was PBMCs. CDR3 region: CASSPSGTGDEAFF. CDR3 nucleotide sequence: TGTGCCAGCAGCCCATCCGGGACAGGCGATGAAGCTTTCTTT.